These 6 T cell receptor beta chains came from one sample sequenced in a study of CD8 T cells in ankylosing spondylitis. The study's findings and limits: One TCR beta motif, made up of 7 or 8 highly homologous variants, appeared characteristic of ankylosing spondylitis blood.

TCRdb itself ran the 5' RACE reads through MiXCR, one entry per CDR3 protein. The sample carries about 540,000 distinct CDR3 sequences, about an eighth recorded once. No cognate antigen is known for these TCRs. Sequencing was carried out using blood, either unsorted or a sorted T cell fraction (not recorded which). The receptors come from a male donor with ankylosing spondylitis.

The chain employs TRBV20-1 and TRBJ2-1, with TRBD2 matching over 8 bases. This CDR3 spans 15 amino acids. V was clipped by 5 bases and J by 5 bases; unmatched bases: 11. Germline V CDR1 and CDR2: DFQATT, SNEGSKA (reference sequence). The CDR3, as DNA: TGCAGTGCTCCGAGGCGTCTAGCGGGTAACAATGAGCAGTTCTTC. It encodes CSAPRRLAGNNEQFF.

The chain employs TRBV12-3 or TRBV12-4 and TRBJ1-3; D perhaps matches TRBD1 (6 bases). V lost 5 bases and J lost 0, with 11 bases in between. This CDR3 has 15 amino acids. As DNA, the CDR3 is TGTGCCAGCAGTCCAGGACAGAGCTCTGGAAACACCATATATTTT. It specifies CASSPGQSSGNTIYF.

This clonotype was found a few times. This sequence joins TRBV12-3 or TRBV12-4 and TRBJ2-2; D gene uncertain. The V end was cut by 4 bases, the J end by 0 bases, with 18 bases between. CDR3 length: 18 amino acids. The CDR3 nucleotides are TGTGCCAGCAGTTACCACAGAACCCTCAGACCGAACACCGGGGAGCTGTTTTTT. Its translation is CASSYHRTLRPNTGELFF.

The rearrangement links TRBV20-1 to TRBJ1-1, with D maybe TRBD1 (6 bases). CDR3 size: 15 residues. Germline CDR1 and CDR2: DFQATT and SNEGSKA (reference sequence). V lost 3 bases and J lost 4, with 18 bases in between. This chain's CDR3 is CSASQVRGRTTEAFF. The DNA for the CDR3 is TGCAGTGCTAGTCAGGTACGGGGGCGCACCACTGAAGCTTTCTTT.

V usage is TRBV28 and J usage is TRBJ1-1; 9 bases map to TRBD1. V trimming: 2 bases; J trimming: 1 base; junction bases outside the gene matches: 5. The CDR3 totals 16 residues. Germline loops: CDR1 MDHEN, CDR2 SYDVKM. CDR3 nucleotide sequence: TGTGCCAGCAGTTTACCCGGGACAGGGACGAACACTGAAGCTTTCTTT. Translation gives CASSLPGTGTNTEAFF.

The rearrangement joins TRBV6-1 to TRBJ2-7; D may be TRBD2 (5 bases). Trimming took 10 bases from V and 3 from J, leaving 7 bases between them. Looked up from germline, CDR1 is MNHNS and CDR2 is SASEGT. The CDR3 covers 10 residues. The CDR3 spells CATGDYEQYV. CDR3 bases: TGTGCCACCGGGGACTACGAGCAGTACGTC.